The entry that follows covers one T cell receptor beta chain sequence. This clonotype was detected ten times or more. Its specific antigen is unknown. A single base separates this from a much larger clone, so it may be a read error. These data originate in a study of T cells in Graves' hyperthyroidism and ophthalmopathy (dated by TCRdb to the late 2010s). For the wider study: Peripheral blood was collected at initial diagnosis, before any treatment. To identify distinguishing TCR V-J signatures, a discovery cohort of 90 to 100 patients was used, comprising 40 to 45 with Graves' ophthalmopathy and 57 with stable Graves' hyperthyroidism. Whether ophthalmopathy could be predicted prospectively was tested in an independent validation cohort made up of some 20 hyperthyroidism patients plus 17 patients who later progressed to ophthalmopathy. The roughly 99 discovery patients were divided at random into training and test sets in a 7:3 ratio. In about 6 Graves' hyperthyroidism patients, the study also compared T-cell repertoires from thyroid tissue with T-cell repertoires from blood. After sampling, hyperthyroidism patients received methimazole starting at 30 mg daily, and ophthalmopathy patients received high-dose intravenous methylprednisolone. The paper reports TCR Vbeta CDR3 sequencing of approximately 140 peripheral blood samples: approximately 41 ophthalmopathy, 70 to 85 hyperthyroidism and 17 progressor patients.

What the research found in general, with its limitations: In validation, the model predicted progression to ophthalmopathy a median of about 5.9 months before onset, with over 55% sensitivity and almost 75% specificity. Sample size was not statistically predetermined, and investigators were not blinded to group allocation. Most expanded thyroid clonotypes (frequency above 0.001) were also found in blood, which suggests that blood repertoires may mirror thyroid immune responses. A model built on a 13 V-J signature distinguished ophthalmopathy from stable hyperthyroidism, reaching around 87% sensitivity and around 81% specificity in cross-validation and 80%/75% in testing.

TCR beta CDR3 regions were amplified from RNA transcripts. The first round of RT-PCR for the TCR CDR3 was performed with the HTBI primer set and the Qiagen OneStep RT-PCR kit. A second multiplex PCR round built the libraries, followed by size selection and purification. Paired-end sequencing of the libraries was performed with 100 bp reads on an Illumina HiSeq2000. In the source study's methods: SOAPnuke was used to process the raw data, with reads discarded if the reads contained adapters or uncalled bases, had a mean Phred below 15, or lacked an exact constant-primer or identifier match. High-quality paired reads were merged with COPE v1.2.5, and unique nucleotide sequences were defined as clonotypes. MiTCR v1.1 was used to align the clonotypes against IMGT TRBV, TRBD and TRBJ reference segments. The analysis included only V-J combinations with a frequency above 0.0001, which together covered roughly 99% of the repertoires. The TCS score was defined as F50 (clonal expansion) divided by E x V (chaos), with BLOSUM62-based TCRdist calculated between CDR3 peptides within each V-J. Welch's t-statistics and random forest reduced around 550 V-J features to fewer than 15, which were used in a naive Bayes classifier (R e1071). The Morisita-Horn index was used to measure how similar the thyroid and blood repertoires were. The public reads were reanalyzed by TCRdb: fastp trimming at Q25, MiXCR alignment, in-frame beta chains only. For every CDR3 protein sequence, its rows merge into one entry that carries the most common genes and DNA. TCRdb, not the original authors, processed these V and J calls. The sample table records 93,000 or so distinct CDR3 sequences; roughly 47% of these occur just once. In total, the top ten clones hold roughly 25% of the sample.

Sequences SSHAT (CDR1) and FNYEAQ (CDR2) are obtained from the germline V gene (reference sequence). Including cysteine and phenylalanine, the CDR3 has 14 amino acids. The entry retains the CDR3 DNA only, 42 bases that are in frame from base 1. Graves' hyperthyroidism was defined as stable when no progression to ophthalmopathy occurred over 18 months of follow-up. The hyperthyroidism patients were between 18 and 65 years old and newly diagnosed, with a disease duration of less than 2 months. The study excluded patients with uncontrolled infections, other autoimmune diseases, pregnancy or lactation. Diagnoses were based on clinical symptoms, serum thyroxine and TRAb, thyroid ultrasound and orbital computed tomography. Ficoll-Paque density gradient centrifugation was used to isolate PBMCs from about 9.4 ml of fresh peripheral blood. Total RNA was extracted with Trizol reagent, and quality was checked on an Agilent 2100 Bioanalyzer.

Specimen: blood. The sequence was obtained from a man aged 40-55 years with Graves' hyperthyroidism. The sequence is built from TRBV7-7 and TRBJ2-1, with 7 bases in between that match TRBD1. This receptor carries the CDR3 CASSRGSRGNEQFF. Here is the DNA: TGTGCTAGCAGCAGGGGGTCTCGGGGAAATGAGCAGTTCTTC.